This record concerns one TCR beta chain sequence. Its antigen is currently unknown. The CDR3 extends over 15 amino acids. Between the trimmed V and J ends, which lost 5 bases and 0 bases, there was a span of 13 bases. The data belong to a study of T-cell memory formation after mild COVID-19. Regarding the study as a whole: CD8+ contracting clones occupied EMRA, while CD4+ ones occupied mainly CM and EM. Clones contracting across day 15 to 85 had a balanced CD4/CD8 profile; later expanding clones leaned CD4+. Prior to infection, memory already included some responding clones, suggesting cross-reactive memory joined. Clones from the second wave (peaking day 37) had unconfirmed SARS-CoV-2 specificity.

TCRdb ran MiXCR on the 5' RACE reads and lists one entry per CDR3 protein. The table records about 140,000 distinct CDR3 sequences, around 14% of them present only once. The sequenced sample consisted of PBMCs or a T cell subset sorted from them (not recorded which). This sequence originates from an adult woman who had mild COVID-19 (a few samples of this study predate the infection). Cell type and time point are not known. The rearrangement joins TRBV12-3 or TRBV12-4 to TRBJ1-2; perhaps TRBD1 as D (5 bases). CDR3 in amino acids: CASSPSETANYGYTF. The DNA of the CDR3 is TGTGCCAGCAGTCCATCAGAGACAGCTAACTATGGCTACACCTTC.